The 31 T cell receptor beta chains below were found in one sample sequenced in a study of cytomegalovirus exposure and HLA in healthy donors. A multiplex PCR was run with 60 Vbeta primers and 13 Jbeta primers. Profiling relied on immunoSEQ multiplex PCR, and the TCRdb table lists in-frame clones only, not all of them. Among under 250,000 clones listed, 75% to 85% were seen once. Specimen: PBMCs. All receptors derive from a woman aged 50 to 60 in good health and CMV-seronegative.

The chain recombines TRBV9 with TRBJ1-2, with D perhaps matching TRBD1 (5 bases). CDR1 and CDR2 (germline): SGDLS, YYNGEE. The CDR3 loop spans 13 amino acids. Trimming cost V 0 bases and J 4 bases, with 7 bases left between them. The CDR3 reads CASSVAGIYGYTF. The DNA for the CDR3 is TGTGCCAGCAGCGTAGCAGGGATCTATGGCTACACCTTC.

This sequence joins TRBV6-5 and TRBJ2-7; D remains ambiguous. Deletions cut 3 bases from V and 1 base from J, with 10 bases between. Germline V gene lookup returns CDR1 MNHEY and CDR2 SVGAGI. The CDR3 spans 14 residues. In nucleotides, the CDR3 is TGTGCCAGCAGTTATCGTCAGGCGTCCTACGAGCAGTACTTC. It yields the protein CASSYRQASYEQYF.

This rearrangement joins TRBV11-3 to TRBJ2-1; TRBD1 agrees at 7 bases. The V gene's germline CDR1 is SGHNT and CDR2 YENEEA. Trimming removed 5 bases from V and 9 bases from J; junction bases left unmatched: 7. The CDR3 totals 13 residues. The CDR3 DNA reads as TGTGCCAGCAGCATAACCTACAGGGGTGAGCAGTTCTTC. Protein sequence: CASSITYRGEQFF.

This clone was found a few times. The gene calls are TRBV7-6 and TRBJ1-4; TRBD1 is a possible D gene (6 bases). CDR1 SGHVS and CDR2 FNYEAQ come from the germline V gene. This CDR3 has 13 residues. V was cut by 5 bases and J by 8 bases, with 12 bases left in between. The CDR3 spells CASSPRDTEKLFF. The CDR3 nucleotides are TGTGCCAGCAGCCCCCGGGACACCGAAAAACTGTTTTTT.

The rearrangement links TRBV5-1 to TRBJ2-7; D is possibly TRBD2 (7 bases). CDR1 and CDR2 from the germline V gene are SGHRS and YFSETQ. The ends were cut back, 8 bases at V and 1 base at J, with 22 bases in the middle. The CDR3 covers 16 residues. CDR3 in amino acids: CASALGGREASYEQYF. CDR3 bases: TGCGCCAGTGCGCTAGGGGGACGGGAGGCTTCCTACGAGCAGTACTTC.

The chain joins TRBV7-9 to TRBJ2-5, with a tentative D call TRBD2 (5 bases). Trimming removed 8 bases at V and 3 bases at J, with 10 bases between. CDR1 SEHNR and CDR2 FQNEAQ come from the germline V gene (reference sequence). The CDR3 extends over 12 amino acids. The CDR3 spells CASQPEEETQYF. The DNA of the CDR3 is TGTGCCAGCCAGCCGGAGGAAGAGACCCAGTACTTC.

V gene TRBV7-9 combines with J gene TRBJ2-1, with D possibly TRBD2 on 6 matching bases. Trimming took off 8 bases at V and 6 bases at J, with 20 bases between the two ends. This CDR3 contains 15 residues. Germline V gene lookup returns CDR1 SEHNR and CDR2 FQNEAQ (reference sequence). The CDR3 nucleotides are TGTGCCAGCGAACGGGCGGGGCGGGAACGCAATGAGCAGTTCTTC. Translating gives CASERAGRERNEQFF.

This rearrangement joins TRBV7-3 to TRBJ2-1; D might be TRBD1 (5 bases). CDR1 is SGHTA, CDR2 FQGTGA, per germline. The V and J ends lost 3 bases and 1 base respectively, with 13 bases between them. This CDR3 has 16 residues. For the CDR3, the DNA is TGTGCCAGCAGCTTCAAGGGGCTGACTTCCTACAATGAGCAGTTCTTC. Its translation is CASSFKGLTSYNEQFF.

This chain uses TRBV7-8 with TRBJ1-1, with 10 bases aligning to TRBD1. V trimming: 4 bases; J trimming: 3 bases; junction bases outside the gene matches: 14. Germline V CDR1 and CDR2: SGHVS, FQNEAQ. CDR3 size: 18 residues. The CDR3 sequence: CASSSPLDRGLRDTEAFF. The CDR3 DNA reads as TGTGCCAGCAGCTCTCCGCTCGACAGGGGGCTAAGAGACACTGAAGCTTTCTTT.

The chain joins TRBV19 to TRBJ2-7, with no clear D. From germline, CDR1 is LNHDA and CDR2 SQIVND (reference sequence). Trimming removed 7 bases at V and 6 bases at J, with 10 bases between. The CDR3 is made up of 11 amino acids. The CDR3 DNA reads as TGTGCCAGTAATGATTTCGGCGAGCAGTACTTC. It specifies CASNDFGEQYF.

CDR3 residues: CASSFWTSGHYEQYF. CDR3 nucleotide sequence: TGTGCCAGCAGTTTTTGGACTAGCGGGCACTACGAGCAGTACTTC. This chain uses TRBV28 with TRBJ2-7; 11 bases map to TRBD2. The CDR3 has 15 residues. The V gene's germline CDR1 is MDHEN and CDR2 SYDVKM. Losses at the gene ends were 3 bases for V and 3 bases for J; bases not matched to a gene: 4.

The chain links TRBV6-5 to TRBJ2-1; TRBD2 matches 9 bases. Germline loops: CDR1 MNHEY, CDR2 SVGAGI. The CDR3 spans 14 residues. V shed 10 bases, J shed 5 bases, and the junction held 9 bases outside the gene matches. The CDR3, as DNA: TGTGCCACCAGGCAGAGCGGGAGGAACAATGAGCAGTTCTTC. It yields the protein CATRQSGRNNEQFF.

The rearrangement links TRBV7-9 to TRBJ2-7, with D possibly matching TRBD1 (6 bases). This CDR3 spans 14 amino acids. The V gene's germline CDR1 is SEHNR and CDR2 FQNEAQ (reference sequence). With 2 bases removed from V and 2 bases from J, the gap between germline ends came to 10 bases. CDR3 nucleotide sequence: TGTGCCAGCAGCTTAAGGGACAAGACCTACGAGCAGTACTTC. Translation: CASSLRDKTYEQYF.

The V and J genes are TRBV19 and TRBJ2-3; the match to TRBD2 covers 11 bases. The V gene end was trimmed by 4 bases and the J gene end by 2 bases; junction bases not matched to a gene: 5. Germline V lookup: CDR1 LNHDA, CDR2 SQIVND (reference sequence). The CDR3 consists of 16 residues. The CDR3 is CASSTSSGRNTDTQYF. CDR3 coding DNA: TGTGCCAGTAGTACCTCTAGCGGGAGGAACACAGATACGCAGTATTTT.

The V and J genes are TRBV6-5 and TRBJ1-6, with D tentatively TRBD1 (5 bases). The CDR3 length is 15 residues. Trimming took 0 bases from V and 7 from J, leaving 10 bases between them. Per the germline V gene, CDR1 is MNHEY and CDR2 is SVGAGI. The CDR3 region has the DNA TGTGCCAGCAGTTACTCTCTGAAGGGGAATTCACCCCTCCACTTT. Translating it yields CASSYSLKGNSPLHF.

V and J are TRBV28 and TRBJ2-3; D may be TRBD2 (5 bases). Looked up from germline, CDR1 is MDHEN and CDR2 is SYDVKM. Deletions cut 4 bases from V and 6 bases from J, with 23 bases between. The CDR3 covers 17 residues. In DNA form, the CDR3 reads TGTGCCAGCAGTTCTCCCCTTGGTGGGAGATTCGGGGATACGCAGTATTTT. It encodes CASSSPLGGRFGDTQYF.

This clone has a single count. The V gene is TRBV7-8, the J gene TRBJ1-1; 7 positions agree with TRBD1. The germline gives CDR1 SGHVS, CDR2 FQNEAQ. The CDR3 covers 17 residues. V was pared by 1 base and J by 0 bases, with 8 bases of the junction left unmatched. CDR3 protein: CASSLDGTALMNTEAFF. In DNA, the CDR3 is TGTGCCAGCAGCTTAGATGGGACAGCCCTTATGAACACTGAAGCTTTCTTT.

In DNA form, the CDR3 reads TGTGCCAGCAGCTTTGGGACTAGCGACCCCTACGAGCAGTACTTC. Amino acids: CASSFGTSDPYEQYF. The chain carries TRBV7-8 and TRBJ2-7, with 10 bases that match TRBD2. The CDR3 spans 15 residues. Germline V lookup: CDR1 SGHVS, CDR2 FQNEAQ. The V gene end was trimmed by 3 bases and the J gene end by 2 bases; junction bases not matched to a gene: 4.

CDR3 residues: CASSLVLAGVSLVDTQYF. DNA of the CDR3: TGTGCCAGCAGCTTGGTGTTAGCGGGAGTGTCTCTTGTAGATACGCAGTATTTT. The rearrangement links TRBV7-2 to TRBJ2-3; 9 positions match TRBD2. V lost 3 bases and J lost 5; bases outside the gene matches: 15. The CDR3 consists of 18 residues. Germline V lookup: CDR1 SGHTA, CDR2 FQGNSA.

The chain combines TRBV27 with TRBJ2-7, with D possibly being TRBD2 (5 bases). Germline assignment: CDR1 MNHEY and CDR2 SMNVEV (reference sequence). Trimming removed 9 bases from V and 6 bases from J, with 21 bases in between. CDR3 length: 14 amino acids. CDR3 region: CASKKAALVPEQYF. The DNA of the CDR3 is TGTGCCAGTAAAAAAGCGGCCTTAGTCCCCGAGCAGTACTTC.

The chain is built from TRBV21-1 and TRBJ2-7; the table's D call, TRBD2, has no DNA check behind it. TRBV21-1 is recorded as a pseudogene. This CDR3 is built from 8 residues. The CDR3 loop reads CASSIGVF. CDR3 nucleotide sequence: TGTGCCAGCAGCATTGGAGTCTTC.

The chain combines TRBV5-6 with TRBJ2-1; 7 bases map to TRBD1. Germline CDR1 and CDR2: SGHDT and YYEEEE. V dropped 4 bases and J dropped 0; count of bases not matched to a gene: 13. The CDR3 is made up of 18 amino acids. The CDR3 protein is CASSLGRTGYLSYNEQFF. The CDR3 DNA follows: TGTGCCAGCAGCCTAGGACGGACAGGTTACCTCTCCTACAATGAGCAGTTCTTC.

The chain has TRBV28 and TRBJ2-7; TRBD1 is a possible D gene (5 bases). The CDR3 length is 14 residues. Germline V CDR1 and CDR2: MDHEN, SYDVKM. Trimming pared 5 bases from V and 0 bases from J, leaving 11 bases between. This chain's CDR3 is CASSGHLTSYEQYF. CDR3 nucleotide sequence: TGTGCCAGCAGTGGACACTTAACCTCCTACGAGCAGTACTTC.

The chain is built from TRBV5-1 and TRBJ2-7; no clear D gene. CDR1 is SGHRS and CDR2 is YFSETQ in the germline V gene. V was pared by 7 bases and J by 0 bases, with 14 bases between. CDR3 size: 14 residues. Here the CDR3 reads CASRRSGTSYEQYF. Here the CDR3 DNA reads TGCGCCAGCCGCCGTTCGGGTACCTCCTACGAGCAGTACTTC.

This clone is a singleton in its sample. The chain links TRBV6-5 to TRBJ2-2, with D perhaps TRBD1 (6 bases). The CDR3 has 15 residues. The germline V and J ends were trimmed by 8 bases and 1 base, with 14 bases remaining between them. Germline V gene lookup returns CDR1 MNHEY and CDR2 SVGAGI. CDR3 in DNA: TGTGCCAGCGGCCGGACAGCGAGGAACACCGGGGAGCTGTTTTTT. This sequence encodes CASGRTARNTGELFF.

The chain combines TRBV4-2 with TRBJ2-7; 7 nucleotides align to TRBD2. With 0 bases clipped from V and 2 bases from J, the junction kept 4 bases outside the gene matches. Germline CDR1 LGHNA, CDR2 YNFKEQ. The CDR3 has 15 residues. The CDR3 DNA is TGTGCCAGCAGCCAAGATCCGGGAGGTACCTACGAGCAGTACTTC. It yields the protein CASSQDPGGTYEQYF.

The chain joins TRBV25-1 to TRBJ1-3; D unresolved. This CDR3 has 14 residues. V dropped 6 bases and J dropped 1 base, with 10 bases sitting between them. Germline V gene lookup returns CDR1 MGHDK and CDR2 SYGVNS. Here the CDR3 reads CASRPSGSGNTIYF. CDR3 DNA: TGTGCCAGCAGGCCCTCGGGTTCTGGAAACACCATATATTTT.

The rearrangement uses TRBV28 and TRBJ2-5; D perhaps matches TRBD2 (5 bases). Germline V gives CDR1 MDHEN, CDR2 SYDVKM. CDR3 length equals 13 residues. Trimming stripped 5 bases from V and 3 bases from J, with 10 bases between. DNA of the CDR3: TGTGCCAGCAGTCCTAGCCCTGAAGAGACCCAGTACTTC. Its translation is CASSPSPEETQYF.

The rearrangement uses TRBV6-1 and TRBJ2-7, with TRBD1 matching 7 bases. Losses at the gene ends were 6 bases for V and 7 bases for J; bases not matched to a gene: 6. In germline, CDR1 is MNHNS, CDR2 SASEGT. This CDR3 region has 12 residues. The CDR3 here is CASRGTVAEQYF. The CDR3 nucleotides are TGTGCCAGCAGGGGGACAGTGGCGGAGCAGTACTTC.

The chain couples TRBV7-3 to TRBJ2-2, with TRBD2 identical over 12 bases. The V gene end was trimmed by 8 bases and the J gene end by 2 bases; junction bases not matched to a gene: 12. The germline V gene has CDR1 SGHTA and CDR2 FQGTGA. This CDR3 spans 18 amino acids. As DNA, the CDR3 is TGTGCCAGCTCCCACCGGCCTAGCGGGAGGGATAACACCGGGGAGCTGTTTTTT. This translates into CASSHRPSGRDNTGELFF.

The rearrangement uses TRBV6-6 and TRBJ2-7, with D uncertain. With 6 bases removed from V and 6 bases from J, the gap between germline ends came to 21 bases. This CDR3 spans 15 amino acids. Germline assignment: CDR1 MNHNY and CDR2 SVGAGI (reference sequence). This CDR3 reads CASSPRHSESPEQYF. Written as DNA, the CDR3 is TGTGCCAGCAGCCCGAGACACAGTGAATCCCCCGAGCAGTACTTC.